Below, 22 T cell receptor beta chains from the same sample are listed, as sequenced in a study of blood T cell repertoires in COVID-19 (dated by TCRdb to about 2020). The library was built by means of the immunoSEQ multiplex PCR assay. This is the immuneACCESS table as TCRdb keeps it, with only in-frame sequences that have V and J called. A part of the clones is gone; compared with another copy, unresolved V genes explain less than half, and the rest is unexplained. The sample records nearly 200,000 clones, about 80% of which are singletons. About 6.9% of the sample is held by the ten biggest clonotypes. The sequencing input was peripheral blood. The source is a human donor with acute or convalescent COVID-19. The donor label of this sample is uncertain.

V gene TRBV3-1 (or the pseudogene TRBV3-2) combines with J gene TRBJ2-7; 12 bases match TRBD2. The length of the CDR3 is 17 residues. J lost 6 bases, V lost 1 base, and 10 bases had no gene match. Looked up from germline, CDR1 is LGHDT and CDR2 is YNNKEL (reference sequence). The CDR3 DNA reads as TGTGCCAGCAGCCAAGCCCCTACTAGCGGGAGGCGGGGCGAGCAGTACTTC. Its translation is CASSQAPTSGRRGEQYF.

This clone has a handful of counts. This chain joins TRBV3-1 (or the pseudogene TRBV3-2) and TRBJ1-2; TRBD1 might be the D (6 bases). The CDR3 contains 15 residues. The V end was cut by 4 bases, the J end by 4 bases, with 16 bases between. Per germline, CDR1 LGHDT and CDR2 YNNKEL (reference sequence). The CDR3 here is CASSLTPDRPYGYTF. In DNA, the CDR3 is TGTGCCAGCAGCCTAACGCCGGACAGACCCTATGGCTACACCTTC.

The genes are TRBV29-1 and TRBJ2-5; D call uncertain. Trimming pared 3 bases from V and 1 base from J, leaving 9 bases between. This CDR3 contains 13 residues. CDR1 and CDR2 from the germline V gene are SQVTM and ANQGSEA. The CDR3, as DNA: TGCAGCGTTGATTTGGGCCTCCAAGAGACCCAGTACTTC. Its protein is CSVDLGLQETQYF. Variable domain in full (rest from reference TRBV29-1 and TRBJ2-5): SAVISQKPSRDICQRGTSLTIQCQVDSQVTMMFWYRQQPGQSLTLIATANQGSEATYESGFVIDKFPISRPNLTFSTLTVSNMSPEDSSIYLCSVDLGLQETQYFGPGTRLLVL.

CDR3 nucleotide sequence: TGTGCCTGGAGTCAGGGGGCGCGTTACGAGCAGTACTTC. Translation gives CAWSQGARYEQYF. The chain combines TRBV30 with TRBJ2-7, with 8 bases identical to TRBD1. Germline V gene lookup returns CDR1 GTSNPN and CDR2 SVGIG (reference sequence). The CDR3 loop spans 13 amino acids. V shed 2 bases and J 4 bases; nucleotides not matched to a gene: 4.

This chain links TRBV7-9 with TRBJ2-7, with TRBD2 matching 10 bases. This CDR3 spans 15 amino acids. J was trimmed by 2 bases and V by 5 bases; bases with no gene match: 6. Germline loops: CDR1 SEHNR, CDR2 FQNEAQ (reference sequence). The CDR3 DNA is TGTGCCAGCAGCGGCCGGACTAGCGGCACCTACGAGCAGTACTTC. Amino acids: CASSGRTSGTYEQYF.

The chain couples TRBV24-1 to TRBJ2-1; possibly TRBD2 for D (5 bases). This CDR3 has 15 residues. V gave up 9 bases and J gave up 0 bases, with 14 bases separating them. CDR1 KGHDR and CDR2 SFDVKD come from the germline V gene. The CDR3: CATGMLAGSYNEQFF. The CDR3 nucleotides are TGTGCCACCGGGATGTTGGCGGGCTCCTACAATGAGCAGTTCTTC.

The V gene is TRBV9, the J gene TRBJ1-6; no reliable D call. This CDR3 has 16 amino acids. Germline V lookup: CDR1 SGDLS, CDR2 YYNGEE. V gave up 3 bases and J gave up 4 bases, with 14 bases separating them. The CDR3 here is CASSGMGGGYNSPLHF. The CDR3 coding sequence is TGTGCCAGCAGCGGAATGGGAGGAGGGTATAATTCACCCCTCCACTTT.

The chain has TRBV7-3 and TRBJ1-2; D remains ambiguous. The CDR3 loop spans 15 amino acids. In germline, CDR1 is SGHTA, CDR2 FQGTGA. The V and J ends lost 1 base and 0 bases respectively, with 9 bases between them. The CDR3 region has the DNA TGTGCCAGCAGCTTAAACCCACAAGCTAACTATGGCTACACCTTC. This sequence encodes CASSLNPQANYGYTF. The whole variable domain, remainder taken from reference TRBV7-3 and TRBJ1-2, is GAGVSQTPSNKVTEKGKYVELRCDPISGHTALYWYRQSLGQGPEFLIYFQGTGAADDSGLPNDRFFAVRPEGSVSTLKIQRTERGDSAVYLCASSLNPQANYGYTFGSGTRLTVV.

The chain joins TRBV27 to TRBJ2-3; 7 bases fit TRBD2. Losses at the gene ends were 6 bases for V and 4 bases for J; bases not matched to a gene: 10. The CDR3 runs 15 residues. CDR1 and CDR2 (germline): MNHEY, SMNVEV (reference sequence). CDR3: CASRKSGGRADTQYF. The CDR3 nucleotides are TGTGCCAGCAGAAAATCTGGGGGGAGGGCAGATACGCAGTATTTT.

The chain has TRBV27 and TRBJ2-1; D is ambiguous. The CDR3 totals 14 residues. Deletions cut 3 bases from V and 9 bases from J, with 15 bases between. CDR1 and CDR2 from the germline V gene are MNHEY and SMNVEV (reference sequence). This chain's CDR3 is CASSFQRRLGEQFF. CDR3 bases: TGTGCCAGCAGTTTTCAGCGTCGGTTGGGTGAGCAGTTCTTC.

This clone came up once. The chain is built from TRBV19 and TRBJ2-2; 7 bases agree with TRBD1. The J segment lost 0 bases and the V segment lost 2 bases, leaving 3 bases of the junction unmatched. The length of the CDR3 is 16 residues. Germline assignment: CDR1 LNHDA and CDR2 SQIVND (reference sequence). The CDR3 DNA reads TGTGCCAGTAGTATACCGACAGGGACGAACACCGGGGAGCTGTTTTTT. The encoded protein is CASSIPTGTNTGELFF.

For the CDR3, the DNA is TGCAGCGTTGAACAGGGGGCGATGTTTGAGACCCAGTACTTC. Translating it yields CSVEQGAMFETQYF. The chain couples TRBV29-1 to TRBJ2-5; 8 nucleotides line up with TRBD1. Per the germline V gene, CDR1 is SQVTM and CDR2 is ANQGSEA. Trimming removed 2 bases from V and 5 bases from J; junction bases left unmatched: 7. The CDR3 covers 14 residues.

Worth noting for this clone: The same CDR3 also results from other DNA sequences found in this sample. The V and J genes are TRBV5-4 and TRBJ2-3; perhaps TRBD2 as D (5 bases). Trimming shortened V by 3 bases and J by 2 bases, and 7 bases separated the two germline ends. In germline, CDR1 is SGHNT, CDR2 YYREEE (reference sequence). This CDR3 spans 13 amino acids. DNA of the CDR3: TGTGCCAGCAGCTCCGGGATCACAGATACGCAGTATTTT. Translation: CASSSGITDTQYF.

The genes are TRBV27 and TRBJ1-2, with 9 bases that match TRBD1. This CDR3 contains 21 residues. The junction had 23 bases not matched to a gene; V was cut back by 6 bases and J by 0 bases. From germline, CDR1 is MNHEY and CDR2 SMNVEV (reference sequence). The CDR3 bases are TGTGCCAGCAGGCCTTTAACCGGGACAGGGCGGCCGAACGGGGCTAACTATGGCTACACCTTC. Translated, it gives CASRPLTGTGRPNGANYGYTF.

The rearrangement joins TRBV28 to TRBJ1-5, with TRBD1 identical over 10 bases. Trimming at V came to 7 bases and at J to 1 base, leaving 10 bases not matched to a gene. Germline lookup yields CDR1 MDHEN and CDR2 SYDVKM. This CDR3 has 17 residues. The CDR3 DNA reads TGTGCCAGCACCCGAGGGGGGACAGGGGAGAGCAATCAGCCCCAGCATTTT. It encodes CASTRGGTGESNQPQHF.

V gene TRBV19 combines with J gene TRBJ1-1, with D possibly matching TRBD1 (6 bases). Germline V lookup: CDR1 LNHDA, CDR2 SQIVND (reference sequence). The ends were cut back, 4 bases at V and 4 bases at J, with 13 bases in the middle. The CDR3 is 14 residues long. This CDR3 is CASSSAGAPTEAFF. For the CDR3, the DNA is TGTGCCAGTAGTAGTGCGGGGGCCCCCACTGAAGCTTTCTTT. The variable domain in full, completed from reference TRBV19 and TRBJ1-1, reads DGGITQSPKYLFRKEGQNVTLSCEQNLNHDAMYWYRQDPGQGLRLIYYSQIVNDFQKGDIAEGYSVSREKKESFPLTVTSAQKNPTAFYLCASSSAGAPTEAFFGQGTRLTVV.

The V gene is TRBV15, the J gene TRBJ1-2; TRBD1 is a possible D gene (5 bases). In germline, CDR1 is LNHNV, CDR2 YYDKDF (reference sequence). V gave up 0 bases and J gave up 8 bases, with 13 bases separating them. This CDR3 comprises 14 residues. DNA for the CDR3: TGTGCCACCAGCAGAGACCAGACAGACGTGGGCTACACCTTC. Amino acid sequence: CATSRDQTDVGYTF.

The genes are TRBV19 and TRBJ1-3, with 10 bases that match TRBD1. Germline values: CDR1 LNHDA, CDR2 SQIVND (reference sequence). Unmatched junction bases numbered 7, after V lost 7 bases and J lost 4 bases. The CDR3 contains 15 residues. As DNA, the CDR3 is TGTGCCAGTATGCGGGGGACAGGGGCCGGAAACACCATATATTTT. Its protein product is CASMRGTGAGNTIYF.

The chain employs TRBV9 and TRBJ2-3, with D perhaps TRBD1 (6 bases). With 0 bases removed from V and 1 base from J, the gap between germline ends came to 12 bases. The CDR3 runs to 16 residues. Germline V gene data show CDR1 as SGDLS and CDR2 as YYNGEE. CDR3 residues: CASSVAQGEGTDTQYF. CDR3 sequence (DNA): TGTGCCAGCAGCGTAGCACAGGGCGAGGGCACAGATACGCAGTATTTT.

The V and J genes are TRBV5-8 and TRBJ2-6; 7 nucleotides align to TRBD2. This CDR3 spans 16 amino acids. CDR1 and CDR2 from the germline V gene are SGHTS and YDEGEE. J gave up 4 bases and V 6 bases, and 10 bases lay outside the gene matches. The CDR3 nucleotides read TGTGCCAGCAACTCTCCGGGGAGGGTCGGGGCCAACGTCCTGACTTTC. Amino acid sequence: CASNSPGRVGANVLTF.

The chain combines TRBV19 with TRBJ2-2, with 10 bases matching TRBD1. Germline lookup yields CDR1 LNHDA and CDR2 SQIVND (reference sequence). With 5 bases clipped from V and 6 bases from J, the junction kept 9 bases outside the gene matches. The CDR3 contains 16 residues. The CDR3 DNA follows: TGTGCCAGTAGTGCGCGACAGGGGGCGATTTCCGGGGAGCTGTTTTTT. This encodes CASSARQGAISGELFF.

V and J are TRBV12-3 or TRBV12-4 and TRBJ1-2; 8 nucleotides agree with TRBD1. CDR3 length: 13 amino acids. Trimming cost V 3 bases and J 7 bases; bases outside gene matches: 4. The CDR3 nucleotides are TGTGCCAGCAGTTTTCAGGGGGCCGGTGGCTACACCTTC. Its protein is CASSFQGAGGYTF.